The clone carrying this T cell receptor (beta chain) was found a few times. Its antigen is still unknown. Sequenced by immunoSEQ multiplex PCR; TCRdb stores in-frame clones only, minus some. Of 20,000 to 25,000 clones in the sample, 35% to 50% were seen once. As for time point: after neoadjuvant nivolumab, at surgical resection. Stage II-IVA oral cavity squamous cell carcinoma was new and untreated by systemic or radiation therapy. These data are taken from a study of neoadjuvant anti-PD-1 for oral cavity cancer. Findings of the study overall: With a few patients per group, TCR findings need larger cohorts. Higher pretreatment blood Treg/Th17 ratios correlated with higher pretreatment blood and lower post-treatment tumor TCRbeta clonality.

Germline V gives CDR1 LNHDA, CDR2 SQIVND (reference sequence). V gave up 6 bases and J gave up 5 bases; unmatched junction bases: 18. The length of the CDR3 is 18 residues. The chain carries TRBV19 and TRBJ1-1; TRBD1 matches at 10 bases. The sample in question was tumor tissue, obtained after nivolumab (anti-PD-1) treatment. The clonotype was recovered from a person between 35 and 79 years old with oral cavity squamous cell carcinoma. CDR3 nucleotide sequence: TGTGCCAGTAGACCACCCTTGTCCCGGGACAGGGGCGGTACTGAAGCTTTCTTT. Translation: CASRPPLSRDRGGTEAFF. Together with reference TRBV19 and TRBJ1-1, the CDR3 gives the full variable domain: DGGITQSPKYLFRKEGQNVTLSCEQNLNHDAMYWYRQDPGQGLRLIYYSQIVNDFQKGDIAEGYSVSREKKESFPLTVTSAQKNPTAFYLCASRPPLSRDRGGTEAFFGQGTRLTVV.